The clone carrying this TCR beta chain was counted between two and nine times. Germline-derived CDR1 and CDR2 are SQVTM and ANQGSEA. CDR3 length: 12 residues. V lost 3 bases, J lost 4 bases, and 1 base stayed unmatched. This record comes from a study of beta chain features in type 1 diabetes. Sequenced material consisted of expressed TCRB transcripts (all of the isolated RNA was reverse transcribed). This table comes from immunoSEQ multiplex PCR, and its TCRdb copy is limited to in-frame clones, with some not included. The sample has about 230,000 clones, 9.6% seen once. The V gene is TRBV29-1, the J gene TRBJ1-1; 8 positions match TRBD1. The clonotype originates from a woman between 18 and 29 years old in good health. The sample taken for sequencing was naive CD4+ T cells from blood. The CDR3 protein is CSVEQGATEAFF. The CDR3 bases are TGCAGCGTTGAGCAGGGGGCCACTGAAGCTTTCTTT.